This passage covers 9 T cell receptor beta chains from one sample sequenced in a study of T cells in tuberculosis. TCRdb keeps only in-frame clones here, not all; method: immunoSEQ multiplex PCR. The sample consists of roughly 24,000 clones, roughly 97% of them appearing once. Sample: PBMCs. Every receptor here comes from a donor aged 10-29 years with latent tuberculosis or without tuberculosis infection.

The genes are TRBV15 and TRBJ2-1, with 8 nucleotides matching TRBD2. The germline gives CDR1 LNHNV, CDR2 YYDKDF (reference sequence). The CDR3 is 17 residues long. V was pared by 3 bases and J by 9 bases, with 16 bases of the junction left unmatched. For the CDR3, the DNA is TGTGCCACCAGCAGTTCCACCCCCAGCGGGAGTTGGAGTGAGCAGTTCTTC. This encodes CATSSSTPSGSWSEQFF.

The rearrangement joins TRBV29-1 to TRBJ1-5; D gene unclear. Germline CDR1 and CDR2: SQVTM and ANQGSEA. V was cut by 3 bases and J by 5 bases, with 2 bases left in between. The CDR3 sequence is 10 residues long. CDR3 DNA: TGCAGCGTTGACTATCAGCCCCAGCATTTT. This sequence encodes CSVDYQPQHF.

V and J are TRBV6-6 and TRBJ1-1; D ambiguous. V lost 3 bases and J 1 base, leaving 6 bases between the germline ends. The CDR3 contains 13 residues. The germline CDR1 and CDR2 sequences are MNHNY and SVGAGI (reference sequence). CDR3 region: CASSYGQNTEAFF. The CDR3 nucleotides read TGTGCCAGCAGTTATGGGCAGAACACTGAAGCTTTCTTT.

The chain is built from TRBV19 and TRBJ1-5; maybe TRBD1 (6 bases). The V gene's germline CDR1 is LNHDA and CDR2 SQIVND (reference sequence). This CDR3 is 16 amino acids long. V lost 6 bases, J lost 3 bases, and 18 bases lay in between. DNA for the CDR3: TGTGCCAGTAGCCGGGGGGCCCTGGGGAACAATCAGCCCCAGCATTTT. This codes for CASSRGALGNNQPQHF.

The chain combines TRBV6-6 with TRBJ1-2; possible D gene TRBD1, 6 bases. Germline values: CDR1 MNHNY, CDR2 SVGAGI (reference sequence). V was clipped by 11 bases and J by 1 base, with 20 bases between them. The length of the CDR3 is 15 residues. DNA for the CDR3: TGTGCCTCCGCCGCTTCAGGGGCCGTTAACTATGGCTACACCTTC. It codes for CASAASGAVNYGYTF.

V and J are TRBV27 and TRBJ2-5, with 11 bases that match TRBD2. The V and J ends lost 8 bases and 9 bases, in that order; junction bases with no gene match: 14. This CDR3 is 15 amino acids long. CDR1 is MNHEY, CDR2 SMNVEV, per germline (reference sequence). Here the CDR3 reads CASGLGTSGSVAQYF. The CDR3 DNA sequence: TGTGCCAGCGGCCTCGGGACTAGCGGTTCAGTGGCCCAGTACTTC.

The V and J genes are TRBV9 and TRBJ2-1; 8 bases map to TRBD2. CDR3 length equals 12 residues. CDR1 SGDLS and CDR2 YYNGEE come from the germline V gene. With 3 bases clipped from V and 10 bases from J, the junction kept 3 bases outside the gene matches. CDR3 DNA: TGTGCCAGCAGCGGAACTAGCGGCGAGCAGTTCTTC. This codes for CASSGTSGEQFF.

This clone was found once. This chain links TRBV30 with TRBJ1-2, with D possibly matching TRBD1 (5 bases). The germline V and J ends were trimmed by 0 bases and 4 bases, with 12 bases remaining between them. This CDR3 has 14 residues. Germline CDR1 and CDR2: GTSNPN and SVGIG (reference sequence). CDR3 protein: CAWSVLRQPYGYTF. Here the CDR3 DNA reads TGTGCCTGGAGTGTACTTCGACAGCCCTATGGCTACACCTTC. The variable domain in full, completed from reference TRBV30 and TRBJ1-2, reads SQTIHQWPATLVQPVGSPLSLECTVEGTSNPNLYWYRQAAGRGLQLLFYSVGIGQISSEVPQNLSASRPQDRQFILSSKKLLLSDSGFYLCAWSVLRQPYGYTFGSGTRLTVV.

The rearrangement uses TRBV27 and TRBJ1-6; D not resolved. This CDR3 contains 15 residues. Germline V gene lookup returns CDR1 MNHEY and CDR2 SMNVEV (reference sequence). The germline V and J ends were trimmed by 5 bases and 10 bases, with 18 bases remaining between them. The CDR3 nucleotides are TGTGCCAGCAGTACAGAGGATAGGTGGAGGTCACCCCTCCACTTT. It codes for CASSTEDRWRSPLHF.